The 12 T cell receptor beta chains in this list originate from one sample, sequenced in a study of cytomegalovirus exposure and HLA in healthy donors. In the PCR, 60 Vbeta and 13 Jbeta primers were used. Libraries were prepared by immunoSEQ multiplex PCR; TCRdb keeps only in-frame clonotypes and omits some of them. The data hold roughly 200,000 clones, with over 70% observed a single time. The sample consisted of PBMCs. The receptors here all came from a woman aged 55 to 70 in good health and CMV-seropositive.

The rearrangement links TRBV28 to TRBJ1-6; possible D gene TRBD1, 6 bases. V was pared by 6 bases and J by 8 bases, with 17 bases between. Germline V gene lookup returns CDR1 MDHEN and CDR2 SYDVKM. This CDR3 is 15 amino acids long. The CDR3 DNA reads as TGTGCCAGCAGAGACCAGCGGGGGCGGGATTCACCCCTCCACTTT. This codes for CASRDQRGRDSPLHF. Full variable domain (rest looked up from reference TRBV28 and TRBJ1-6): DVKVTQSSRYLVKRTGEKVFLECVQDMDHENMFWYRQDPGLGLRLIYFSYDVKMKEKGDIPEGYSVSREKKERFSLILESASTNQTSMYLCASRDQRGRDSPLHFGNGTRLTVT.

V usage is TRBV15 and J usage is TRBJ1-2; D call uncertain. Looked up from germline, CDR1 is LNHNV and CDR2 is YYDKDF (reference sequence). V lost 0 bases, J lost 7 bases, and 18 bases lay in between. This CDR3 has 16 amino acids. CDR3: CATSRDLASDSAGYTF. In nucleotides, the CDR3 is TGTGCCACCAGCAGAGATTTAGCTTCAGATTCGGCTGGCTACACCTTC.

V gene TRBV7-8 combines with J gene TRBJ2-5; D gene ambiguous. The CDR3 sequence is 14 residues long. Trimming stripped 2 bases from V and 3 bases from J, with 10 bases between. The V gene's germline CDR1 is SGHVS and CDR2 FQNEAQ. The CDR3 DNA reads TGTGCCAGCAGCTTAATGGCAGTTGAAGAGACCCAGTACTTC. It translates to CASSLMAVEETQYF.

The chain has TRBV25-1 and TRBJ2-6; possibly TRBD1 for D (5 bases). CDR3 size: 17 residues. Between the trimmed V and J ends, which lost 0 bases and 4 bases, there was a span of 13 bases. Germline V gene data show CDR1 as MGHDK and CDR2 as SYGVNS. The CDR3 DNA reads as TGTGCCAGCAGTGAATATAGGGGATCCGGGGGGGCCAACGTCCTGACTTTC. Protein product: CASSEYRGSGGANVLTF.

The V and J genes are TRBV5-6 and TRBJ1-6; TRBD1 agrees at 9 bases. The CDR3 sequence is 14 residues long. Trimming at V came to 1 base and at J to 7 bases, leaving 0 bases not matched to a gene. Germline V CDR1 and CDR2: SGHDT, YYEEEE. The CDR3 loop reads CASSLTGGNSPLHF. The CDR3 DNA is TGTGCCAGCAGCTTGACAGGGGGCAATTCACCCCTCCACTTT.

This chain connects TRBV7-9 to TRBJ1-1, with 10 bases fitting TRBD1. This CDR3 has 14 residues. Trimming cost V 5 bases and J 4 bases; bases outside gene matches: 4. Germline V gene data show CDR1 as SEHNR and CDR2 as FQNEAQ (reference sequence). The CDR3 is CASSRQGAITEAFF. The CDR3 nucleotides are TGTGCCAGCAGCCGACAGGGGGCAATCACTGAAGCTTTCTTT.

This clone appeared a few times. This sequence joins TRBV7-2 and TRBJ2-7, with 12 bases lining up with TRBD2. The CDR3 loop spans 17 amino acids. CDR1 is SGHTA and CDR2 is FQGNSA in the germline V gene. Trimming removed 1 base from V and 6 bases from J; junction bases left unmatched: 10. The CDR3 is CASSLVGYRLAGAEQYF. As DNA, the CDR3 is TGTGCCAGCAGCTTAGTAGGGTATCGACTAGCGGGAGCCGAGCAGTACTTC.

Of note for this clone: The junction differs from germline at one of its ends, possibly a read error. V and J are TRBV7-9 and TRBJ1-2, with D perhaps TRBD1 (6 bases). The CDR3 runs to 13 residues. Germline CDR1 reads SEHNR; CDR2 reads FQNEAQ (reference sequence). This CDR3 is CSSSPRGQYGYTF. The CDR3 DNA sequence: TGTTCCAGCAGCCCCAGGGGACAATATGGCTACACCTTC.

This CDR3 is CASSLAAGGPRETQYF. The CDR3 DNA sequence: TGCGCCAGCAGCTTGGCTGCGGGAGGGCCGAGAGAGACCCAGTACTTC. This chain uses TRBV5-1 with TRBJ2-5, with 9 bases lining up with TRBD2. Germline V gene sequence: CDR1 SGHRS, CDR2 YFSETQ. The CDR3 has 16 residues. Germline trimming cut 0 bases from V and 4 bases from J; bases unmatched to any gene: 7.

The CDR3 DNA follows: TGCGCCAGCAGCCAAGATGGACTAGGAGGGGAGACCCAGTACTTC. The encoded protein is CASSQDGLGGETQYF. This sequence joins TRBV4-1 and TRBJ2-5, with 7 nucleotides matching TRBD2. The CDR3 runs to 15 residues. The junction had 6 bases not matched to a gene; V was cut back by 0 bases and J by 5 bases. Germline lookup yields CDR1 MGHRA and CDR2 YSYEKL.

The genes are TRBV14 and TRBJ2-5, with D perhaps matching TRBD1 (6 bases). The J call may be incorrect, as the DNA end agrees better with TRBJ2-7. There are 15 residues in the CDR3. CDR1 and CDR2 from the germline V gene are SGHDN and FVKESK. The CDR3 DNA reads as TGTGCCAGCAGGGTATCAGGGGATCCCTTCTACGAGCAGTACTTC. Amino acid sequence: CASRVSGDPFYEQYF.

The chain carries TRBV7-8 and TRBJ1-5; TRBD1 matches 7 bases. CDR1 and CDR2 (germline): SGHVS, FQNEAQ. With V trimmed by 1 base and J by 0 bases, 6 bases remained unmatched. The length of the CDR3 is 17 residues. The CDR3 DNA is TGTGCCAGCAGCTTAGTTCGACAGGGTCTTAGCAATCAGCCCCAGCATTTT. Its translation: CASSLVRQGLSNQPQHF. Variable domain in full (rest from reference TRBV7-8 and TRBJ1-5): GAGVSQSPRYKVAKRGQDVALRCDPISGHVSLFWYQQALGQGPEFLTYFQNEAQLDKSGLPSDRFFAERPEGSVSTLKIQRTQQEDSAVYLCASSLVRQGLSNQPQHFGDGTRLSIL.